A single sample gave rise to the 29 T cell receptor beta chains below, sequenced in a study of response to subunit inactivated influenza vaccine. TCRdb reprocessed the RT-PCR reads with MiXCR, giving one entry per CDR3 protein. Among about 650,000 distinct CDR3 sequences listed, around a sixth were seen once. The sequencing here drew on PBMCs from blood, taken approximately 13 days after vaccination. These receptor sequences come from a middle-aged man who received an inactivated influenza vaccine.

This clonotype was detected only a few times. The chain employs TRBV7-2 and TRBJ1-1; D gene unclear. The CDR3 has 13 residues. Trimming left V 8 bases short and J 2 bases short, with 12 bases between. Germline CDR1 SGHTA, CDR2 FQGNSA. CDR3 region: CASGVARNTEAFF. The CDR3 nucleotides are TGTGCCAGCGGAGTGGCGAGAAACACTGAAGCTTTCTTT.

The chain carries TRBV5-5 and TRBJ2-5; D gene unclear. The CDR3 length is 14 residues. V was clipped by 4 bases and J by 5 bases, with 15 bases between them. Germline V lookup: CDR1 SGHKS, CDR2 YYEKEE (reference sequence). This CDR3 reads CASSAANSWETQYF. The CDR3 nucleotides read TGTGCCAGCAGCGCCGCCAATAGTTGGGAGACCCAGTACTTC.

The chain combines TRBV3-1 with TRBJ2-1; D gene unclear. Germline V lookup: CDR1 LGHDT, CDR2 YNNKEL (reference sequence). This CDR3 has 12 amino acids. Trimming took off 1 base at V and 9 bases at J, with 7 bases between the two ends. CDR3 protein: CASSQGAAEQFF. The CDR3 region has the DNA TGTGCCAGCAGCCAAGGGGCCGCTGAGCAGTTCTTC.

The V and J genes are TRBV29-1 and TRBJ2-2; D call uncertain. The CDR3 has 12 residues. The V and J ends lost 7 bases and 5 bases respectively, with 11 bases between them. Germline V gives CDR1 SQVTM, CDR2 ANQGSEA. Here the CDR3 DNA reads TGCAGCGGCTACCAACGGACCGGGGAGCTGTTTTTT. The encoded protein is CSGYQRTGELFF.

This clonotype came up a few times. The rearrangement links TRBV4-3 to TRBJ2-2, with 11 bases matching TRBD2. V was clipped by 4 bases and J by 5 bases; unmatched bases: 6. The germline CDR1 and CDR2 sequences are LGHNA and YSLEER. CDR3 length: 16 residues. In DNA form, the CDR3 reads TGCGCCAGCAGCCCAGTGACTAGCGGGATTACCGGGGAGCTGTTTTTT. This sequence encodes CASSPVTSGITGELFF.

This chain uses TRBV20-1 with TRBJ2-3, with 15 bases matching TRBD2. The V gene's germline CDR1 is DFQATT and CDR2 SNEGSKA (reference sequence). This CDR3 region has 15 residues. Germline trimming cut 3 bases from V and 4 bases from J; bases unmatched to any gene: 2. The CDR3 protein is CSARRTSGGADTQYF. The CDR3 coding sequence is TGCAGTGCTAGGCGGACTAGCGGGGGGGCAGATACGCAGTATTTT.

This clonotype showed up just a few times. The chain carries TRBV29-1 and TRBJ2-7; D is unresolved. Germline loops: CDR1 SQVTM, CDR2 ANQGSEA. Trimming took 7 bases from V and 5 from J, leaving 15 bases between them. CDR3 size: 12 residues. In DNA form, the CDR3 reads TGCAGCGCCCGGGCCACGTGGGACGAGCAGTACTTC. As protein: CSARATWDEQYF.

The chain links TRBV12-3 or TRBV12-4 to TRBJ2-6; 9 bases are shared with TRBD1. With 5 bases clipped from V and 0 bases from J, the junction kept 5 bases outside the gene matches. The CDR3 spans 17 residues. The CDR3: CASSRGQGFSGANVLTF. In DNA, the CDR3 is TGTGCCAGCAGTAGGGGACAGGGCTTCTCTGGGGCCAACGTCCTGACTTTC.

This clonotype was counted between two and nine times. The rearrangement uses TRBV3-1 and TRBJ1-4; no reliable D call. Germline V CDR1 and CDR2: LGHDT, YNNKEL (reference sequence). This CDR3 comprises 16 residues. V was cut by 4 bases and J by 8 bases, with 20 bases left in between. CDR3 bases: TGTGCCAGCAGCCGTGGCCTCGTACGCGGAGGAGAAAAACTGTTTTTT. It is translated as CASSRGLVRGGEKLFF.

This sequence joins TRBV13 and TRBJ1-4; D perhaps matches TRBD1 (5 bases). The V end was cut by 7 bases, the J end by 0 bases, with 15 bases between. This CDR3 contains 16 residues. Germline CDR1 reads PRHDT; CDR2 reads FYEKMQ (reference sequence). CDR3 region: CASTRAGGATNEKLFF. The CDR3 coding sequence is TGTGCCAGCACGAGAGCGGGGGGTGCAACTAATGAAAAACTGTTTTTT.

This clonotype came up a few times. The rearrangement links TRBV10-3 to TRBJ2-1, with D possibly matching TRBD2 (6 bases). Trimming cost V 0 bases and J 5 bases, with 14 bases left between them. This CDR3 spans 16 amino acids. Germline values: CDR1 ENHRY, CDR2 SYGVKD. CDR3: CAISESFSGDNNEQFF. DNA for the CDR3: TGTGCCATCAGTGAGTCGTTTAGCGGAGATAACAATGAGCAGTTCTTC.

This clonotype was counted between two and nine times. The chain employs TRBV5-1 and TRBJ2-5, with a possible D match to TRBD1 (6 bases). The CDR3 is 15 residues long. Deletions cut 0 bases from V and 5 bases from J, with 14 bases between. Germline V lookup: CDR1 SGHRS, CDR2 YFSETQ. Written as DNA, the CDR3 is TGCGCCAGCAGCTTGGGGGACACCTTGAAGGAGACCCAGTACTTC. It codes for CASSLGDTLKETQYF.

This clonotype has just a few counts. The chain uses TRBV11-2 and TRBJ2-7; D unresolved. The CDR3 length is 13 residues. Trimming stripped 2 bases from V and 3 bases from J, with 8 bases between. Germline lookup yields CDR1 SGHAT and CDR2 FQNNGV. CDR3 protein: CASSLSTIYEQYF. CDR3 bases: TGTGCCAGCAGCTTATCCACTATCTACGAGCAGTACTTC.

This clonotype was seen many times. This chain joins TRBV20-1 and TRBJ1-2; D might be TRBD1 (6 bases). The CDR3 is 14 amino acids. Trimming took off 0 bases at V and 6 bases at J, with 14 bases between the two ends. Germline CDR1 reads DFQATT; CDR2 reads SNEGSKA (reference sequence). CDR3 amino acids: CSARDPLKGDGYTF. Here the CDR3 DNA reads TGCAGTGCTAGAGATCCCCTAAAGGGGGATGGCTACACCTTC.

This clonotype was detected only a few times. This sequence joins TRBV10-3 and TRBJ2-7; D is unclear. Germline V CDR1 and CDR2: ENHRY, SYGVKD. Deletions cut 5 bases from V and 4 bases from J, with 12 bases between. This CDR3 comprises 13 residues. For the CDR3, the DNA is TGTGCCATCAGTAACCTGGACGCATACGAGCAGTACTTC. Its protein product is CAISNLDAYEQYF.

This clonotype was counted between two and nine times. The V gene is TRBV19, the J gene TRBJ2-1, with D unclear. CDR1 is LNHDA and CDR2 is SQIVND in the germline V gene (reference sequence). This CDR3 is 13 amino acids long. With 4 bases removed from V and 7 bases from J, the gap between germline ends came to 11 bases. The DNA of the CDR3 is TGTGCCAGTAGTACACGTTTCCAGAATGAGCAGTTCTTC. This gives the protein CASSTRFQNEQFF.

This clonotype showed up just a few times. V and J are TRBV6-2 or TRBV6-3 and TRBJ1-1; D perhaps matches TRBD1 (5 bases). V gave up 3 bases and J gave up 1 base, with 21 bases separating them. CDR3 length: 18 residues. CDR1 MNHEY and CDR2 SVGEGT come from the germline V gene. In DNA, the CDR3 is TGTGCCAGCAGTTATTCCCTTATCAGGGCCCTACCGAACACTGAAGCTTTCTTT. Translated, it gives CASSYSLIRALPNTEAFF.

A remark on this clonotype: At one boundary the junction diverges from the germline segment, which might be a read error. The DNA of the CDR3 is TGTGCCAGCAACTTGTTACGGAGCCCCTACAAGCAGTACTTC. This translates into CASNLLRSPYKQYF. The V gene is TRBV28, the J gene TRBJ2-7; D gene unclear. CDR1 and CDR2 (germline): MDHEN, SYDVKM. The CDR3 has 14 residues.

The rearrangement links TRBV10-3 to TRBJ2-7; D could derive from TRBD1 or TRBD2 (7 bases each). Germline V lookup: CDR1 ENHRY, CDR2 SYGVKD. V shed 10 bases and J shed 1 base, with 14 bases lying between them. The CDR3 runs to 13 residues. The CDR3 protein is CATQGGESYEQYF. The CDR3 DNA follows: TGTGCCACCCAGGGGGGGGAATCCTACGAGCAGTACTTC.

The rearrangement joins TRBV27 to TRBJ2-7; D unresolved. Germline CDR1 is MNHEY and CDR2 is SMNVEV (reference sequence). Trimming took 2 bases from V and 5 from J, leaving 10 bases between them. CDR3 length equals 13 residues. CDR3 sequence (DNA): TGTGCCAGCAGTTTAGGGTTGGTCGACGAGCAGTACTTC. Residues: CASSLGLVDEQYF.

This clonotype was found a few times. The chain uses TRBV7-9 and TRBJ2-5, with D tentatively TRBD1 (6 bases). The germline CDR1 and CDR2 sequences are SEHNR and FQNEAQ (reference sequence). V lost 4 bases and J 1 base, leaving 13 bases between the germline ends. CDR3 size: 15 residues. CDR3 nucleotide sequence: TGTGCCAGCAGCTCAACAGGGAACCTCCAAGAGACCCAGTACTTC. This encodes CASSSTGNLQETQYF.

The chain couples TRBV20-1 to TRBJ1-4; 9 nucleotides agree with TRBD1. Germline V lookup: CDR1 DFQATT, CDR2 SNEGSKA (reference sequence). The junction had 4 bases not matched to a gene; V was cut back by 2 bases and J by 6 bases. The CDR3 consists of 14 residues. The CDR3 reads CSARNTGGDEKLFF. CDR3 in DNA: TGCAGTGCTAGAAATACAGGGGGCGATGAAAAACTGTTTTTT.

The table lists this clonotype with a few counts. The chain joins TRBV6-2 or TRBV6-3 to TRBJ2-2, with D possibly matching TRBD1 (6 bases). CDR1 and CDR2 from the germline V gene are MNHEY and SVGEGT. CDR3 length: 15 residues. V was pared by 5 bases and J by 3 bases, with 13 bases between. The CDR3 is CASSRVGADTGELFF. CDR3 nucleotide sequence: TGTGCCAGCAGTAGAGTGGGGGCCGACACCGGGGAGCTGTTTTTT.

This chain joins TRBV12-3 or TRBV12-4 and TRBJ2-1; no definite D call. V lost 3 bases and J lost 6, with 12 bases in between. The CDR3 loop spans 14 amino acids. The CDR3 coding sequence is TGTGCCAGCAGTTTGGGCCGAGCGACCAATGAGCAGTTCTTC. Protein: CASSLGRATNEQFF.

The chain uses TRBV4-3 and TRBJ2-7; D gene ambiguous. Germline values: CDR1 LGHNA, CDR2 YSLEER. The V end lost 1 base, the J end lost 2 bases, and 9 bases lay between the germline ends. The CDR3 has 14 residues. CDR3 sequence (DNA): TGCGCCAGCAGCCAAGGGGCTTTTCCCTACGAGCAGTACTTC. It codes for CASSQGAFPYEQYF.

The V call is TRBV29-1, the J call TRBJ2-5; TRBD2 might be the D (6 bases). The CDR3 contains 13 residues. V was pared by 3 bases and J by 5 bases, with 13 bases between. CDR1 and CDR2 from the germline V gene are SQVTM and ANQGSEA. The DNA of the CDR3 is TGCAGCGTTGAGGACGCGGGGTTCGAGACCCAGTACTTC. Translated: CSVEDAGFETQYF. Looking up the rest from reference TRBV29-1 and TRBJ2-5 gives the full variable domain: SAVISQKPSRDICQRGTSLTIQCQVDSQVTMMFWYRQQPGQSLTLIATANQGSEATYESGFVIDKFPISRPNLTFSTLTVSNMSPEDSSIYLCSVEDAGFETQYFGPGTRLLVL.

This clonotype was picked up many times. The chain has TRBV6-6 and TRBJ2-5; 8 bases map to TRBD1. The CDR3 runs 12 residues. V was pared by 11 bases and J by 5 bases, with 7 bases of the junction left unmatched. Looked up from germline, CDR1 is MNHNY and CDR2 is SVGAGI (reference sequence). The CDR3 coding sequence is TGTGCCTTCGGGACAGGCCCCGAGACCCAGTACTTC. Amino acid sequence: CAFGTGPETQYF.

The gene calls are TRBV5-1 and TRBJ2-3, with 8 bases fitting TRBD2. The germline V gene encodes CDR1 SGHRS and CDR2 YFSETQ. V lost 5 bases and J lost 5; bases outside the gene matches: 7. CDR3 size: 14 residues. The CDR3 protein is CASSPSGFQDTQYF. CDR3 DNA sequence: TGCGCCAGCAGTCCTAGCGGGTTCCAAGATACGCAGTATTTT.

The chain links TRBV4-2 to TRBJ2-2, with 7 bases matching TRBD1. J lost 3 bases, V lost 0 bases, and 7 bases had no gene match. The CDR3 loop spans 17 amino acids. The germline gives CDR1 LGHNA, CDR2 YNFKEQ. The CDR3 DNA is TGTGCCAGCAGCCAAGATCGACAGGGTTTGTACACCGGGGAGCTGTTTTTT. This gives the protein CASSQDRQGLYTGELFF.